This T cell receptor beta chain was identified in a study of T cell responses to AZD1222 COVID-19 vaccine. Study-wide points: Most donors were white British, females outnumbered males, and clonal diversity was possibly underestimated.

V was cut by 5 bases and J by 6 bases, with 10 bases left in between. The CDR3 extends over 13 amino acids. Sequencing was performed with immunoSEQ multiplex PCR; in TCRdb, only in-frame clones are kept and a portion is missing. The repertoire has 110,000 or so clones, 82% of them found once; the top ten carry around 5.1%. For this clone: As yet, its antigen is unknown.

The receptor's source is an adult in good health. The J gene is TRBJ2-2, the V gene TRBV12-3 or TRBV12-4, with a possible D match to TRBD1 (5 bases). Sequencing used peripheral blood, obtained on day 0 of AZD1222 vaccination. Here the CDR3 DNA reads TGTGCCAGCAGTCAAGTAGGGGCCGGGGAGCTGTTTTTT. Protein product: CASSQVGAGELFF.